This T cell receptor beta chain was recovered during a study of cytomegalovirus exposure and HLA in healthy donors. This CDR3 is 14 amino acids long. General study findings and limits: Three of the chains that were CMV-associated were confirmed in vitro to be specific for CMV antigens.

It was with 60 Vbeta and 13 Jbeta primers that the PCR ran. Profiled with immunoSEQ multiplex PCR; TCRdb holds only in-frame clones, not every one. The repertoire holds 150,000 to 200,000 clones, 84% seen once, with 4.8% in the top ten. This clone was seen only a few times. The antigen is not known. The TCR sequence derives from a man aged 18 to 30 in good health and CMV-seronegative. This chain links TRBV1 with TRBJ2-5; the table's D call of TRBD2 was not tested on the DNA. TRBV1 is designated a pseudogene. Sequenced sample: PBMCs. CDR3 coding DNA: TGCACCAGCAGCCATCGGCCGCGGGATGAGACCCAGTACTTC. This sequence encodes CTSSHRPRDETQYF.